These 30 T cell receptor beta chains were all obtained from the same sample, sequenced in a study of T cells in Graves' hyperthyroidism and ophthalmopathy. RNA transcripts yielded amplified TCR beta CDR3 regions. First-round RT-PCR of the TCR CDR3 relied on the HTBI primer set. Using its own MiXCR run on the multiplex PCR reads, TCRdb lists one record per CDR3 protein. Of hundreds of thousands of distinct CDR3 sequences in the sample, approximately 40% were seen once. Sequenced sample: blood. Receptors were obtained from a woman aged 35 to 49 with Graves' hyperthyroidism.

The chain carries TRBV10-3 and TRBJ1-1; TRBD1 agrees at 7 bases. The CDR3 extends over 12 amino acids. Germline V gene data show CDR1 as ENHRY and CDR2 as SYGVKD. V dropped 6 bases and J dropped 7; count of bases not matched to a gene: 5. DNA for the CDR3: TGTGCCATCAGACCTGACAGGGATGAAGCTTTCTTT. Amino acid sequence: CAIRPDRDEAFF.

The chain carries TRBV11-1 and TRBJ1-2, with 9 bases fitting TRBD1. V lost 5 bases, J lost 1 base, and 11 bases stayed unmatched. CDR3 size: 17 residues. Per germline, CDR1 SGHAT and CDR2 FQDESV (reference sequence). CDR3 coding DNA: TGTGCCAGCAGCCCCACCGGGACAGGGATCGTTAACTATGGCTACACCTTC. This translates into CASSPTGTGIVNYGYTF.

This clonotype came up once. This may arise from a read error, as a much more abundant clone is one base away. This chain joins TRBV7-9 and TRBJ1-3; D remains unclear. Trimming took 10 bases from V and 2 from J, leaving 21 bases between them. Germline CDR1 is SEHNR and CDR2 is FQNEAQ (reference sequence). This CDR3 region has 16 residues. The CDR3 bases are TGTGCCATAAGGCTGATAGAACACAGCCCTGGAAACACCATATATTTT. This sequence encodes CAIRLIEHSPGNTIYF.

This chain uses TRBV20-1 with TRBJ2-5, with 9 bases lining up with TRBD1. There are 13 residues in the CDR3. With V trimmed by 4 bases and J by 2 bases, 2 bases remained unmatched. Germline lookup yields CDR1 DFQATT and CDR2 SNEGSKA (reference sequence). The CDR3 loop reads CSAIGTGQETQYF. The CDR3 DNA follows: TGCAGTGCTATCGGGACAGGGCAAGAGACCCAGTACTTC.

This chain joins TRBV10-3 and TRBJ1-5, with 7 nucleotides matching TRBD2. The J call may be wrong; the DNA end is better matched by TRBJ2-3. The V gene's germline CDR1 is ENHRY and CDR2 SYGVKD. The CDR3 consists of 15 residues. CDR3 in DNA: TGTGCCATCAGTCCCGACCTAGCGGATACAGATACGCAGTATTTT. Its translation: CAISPDLADTDTQYF.

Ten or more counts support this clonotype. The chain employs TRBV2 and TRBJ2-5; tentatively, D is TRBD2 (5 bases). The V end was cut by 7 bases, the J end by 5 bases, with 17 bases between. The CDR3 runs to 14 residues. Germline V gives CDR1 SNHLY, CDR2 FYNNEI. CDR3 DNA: TGTGCCAGCACCAGGACTGCCCCGGGGGAGACCCAGTACTTC. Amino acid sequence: CASTRTAPGETQYF.

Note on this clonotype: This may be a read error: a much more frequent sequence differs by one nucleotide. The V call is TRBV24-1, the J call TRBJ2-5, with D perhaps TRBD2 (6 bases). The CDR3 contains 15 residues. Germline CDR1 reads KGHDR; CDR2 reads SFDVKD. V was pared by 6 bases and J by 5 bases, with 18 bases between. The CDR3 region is CATSYSTGLAETQYF. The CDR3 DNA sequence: TGTGCCACCAGTTACTCGACGGGACTGGCGGAGACCCAGTACTTC.

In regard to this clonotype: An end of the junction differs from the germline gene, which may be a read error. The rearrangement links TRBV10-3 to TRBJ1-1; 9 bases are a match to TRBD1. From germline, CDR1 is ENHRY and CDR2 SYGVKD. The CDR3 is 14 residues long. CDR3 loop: CASSYRRDRAEAFF. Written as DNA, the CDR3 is TGTGCCAGCAGTTACCGCCGGGACAGGGCTGAAGCTTTCTTT.

For the CDR3, the DNA is TGTGCCAGCTCACCGAACCGACTAGCGGGGGTCTACGAGCAGTACTTC. As protein: CASSPNRLAGVYEQYF. The genes are TRBV7-2 and TRBJ2-7; TRBD2 matches 12 bases. The CDR3 runs 16 residues. From germline, CDR1 is SGHTA and CDR2 FQGNSA. With V trimmed by 8 bases and J by 3 bases, 11 bases remained unmatched.

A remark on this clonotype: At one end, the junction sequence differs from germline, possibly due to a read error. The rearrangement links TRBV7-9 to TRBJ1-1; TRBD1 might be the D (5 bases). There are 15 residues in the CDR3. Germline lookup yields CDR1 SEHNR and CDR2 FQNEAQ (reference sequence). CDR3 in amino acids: CASSFVRGRDTEASF. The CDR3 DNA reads TGTGCCAGCAGCTTCGTGCGGGGGAGAGACACTGAAGCTTCCTTT.

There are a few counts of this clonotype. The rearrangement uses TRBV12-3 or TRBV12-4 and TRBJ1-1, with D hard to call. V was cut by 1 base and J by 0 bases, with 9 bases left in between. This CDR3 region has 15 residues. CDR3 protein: CASSLGVVVNTEAFF. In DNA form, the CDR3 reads TGTGCCAGCAGTTTAGGGGTAGTAGTGAACACTGAAGCTTTCTTT.

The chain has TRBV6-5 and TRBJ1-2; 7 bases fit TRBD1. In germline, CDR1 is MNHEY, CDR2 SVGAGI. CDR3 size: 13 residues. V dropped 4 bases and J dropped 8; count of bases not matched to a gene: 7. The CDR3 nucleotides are TGTGCCAGCAGTTTGGGACAGAAGAGGGGCTACACCTTC. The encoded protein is CASSLGQKRGYTF.

For the CDR3, the DNA is TGCGCCAGCAGCCAACAGGAGACGTATCAAGAGACCCAGTACTTC. Its protein is CASSQQETYQETQYF. The rearrangement links TRBV4-1 to TRBJ2-5, with no clear D. CDR1 MGHRA and CDR2 YSYEKL come from the germline V gene. V shed 2 bases and J shed 2 bases, with 12 bases lying between them. CDR3 length equals 15 residues.

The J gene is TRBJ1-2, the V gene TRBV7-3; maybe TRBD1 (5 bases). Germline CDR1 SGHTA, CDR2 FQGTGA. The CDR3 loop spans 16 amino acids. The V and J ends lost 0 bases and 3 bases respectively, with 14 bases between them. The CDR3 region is CASSLTLSGTDYGYTF. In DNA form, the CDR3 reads TGTGCCAGCAGCTTAACGTTAAGCGGGACGGACTATGGCTACACCTTC.

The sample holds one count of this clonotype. CDR3 DNA: TGTGCCACCAGCAGGCCCCCCCGGGAGCTGTTTTTT. As protein: CATSRPPRELFF. V is TRBV15 and J is TRBJ2-2; D not resolved. Germline V lookup: CDR1 LNHNV, CDR2 YYDKDF (reference sequence). The CDR3 is 12 amino acids. V gave up 3 bases and J gave up 9 bases, with 8 bases separating them. The full variable domain, rest sourced from reference TRBV15 and TRBJ2-2, is DAMVIQNPRYQVTQFGKPVTLSCSQTLNHNVMYWYQQKSSQAPKLLFHYYDKDFNNEADTPDNFQSRRPNTSFCFLDIRSPGLGDTAMYLCATSRPPRELFFGEGSRLTVL.

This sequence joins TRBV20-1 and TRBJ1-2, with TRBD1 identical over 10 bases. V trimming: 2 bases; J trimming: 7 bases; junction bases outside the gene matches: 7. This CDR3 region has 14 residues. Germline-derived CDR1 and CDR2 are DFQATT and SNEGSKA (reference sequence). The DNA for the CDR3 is TGCAGTGCTAGAAGAGAGGGACAGGGGTTTGGCTACACCTTC. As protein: CSARREGQGFGYTF.

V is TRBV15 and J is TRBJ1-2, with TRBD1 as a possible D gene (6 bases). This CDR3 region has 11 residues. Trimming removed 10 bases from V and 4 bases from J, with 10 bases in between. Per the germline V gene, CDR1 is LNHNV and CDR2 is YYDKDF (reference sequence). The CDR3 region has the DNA TGTGCCAGCAGGACAGTCTATGGCTACACCTTC. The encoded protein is CASRTVYGYTF.

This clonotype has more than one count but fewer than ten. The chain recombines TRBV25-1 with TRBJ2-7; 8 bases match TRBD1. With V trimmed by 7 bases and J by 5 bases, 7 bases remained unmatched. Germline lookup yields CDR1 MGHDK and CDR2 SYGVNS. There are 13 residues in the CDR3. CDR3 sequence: CASNDPDRDEQYF. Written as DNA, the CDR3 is TGTGCCAGCAACGACCCGGACAGGGACGAGCAGTACTTC.

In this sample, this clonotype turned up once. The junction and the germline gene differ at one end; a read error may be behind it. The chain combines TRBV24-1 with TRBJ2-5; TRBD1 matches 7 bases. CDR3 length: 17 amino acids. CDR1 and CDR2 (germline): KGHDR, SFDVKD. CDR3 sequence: CASSLFGDRINQETQYF. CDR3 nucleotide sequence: TGTGCCAGCAGTTTATTCGGGGACAGAATCAATCAAGAGACCCAGTACTTC.

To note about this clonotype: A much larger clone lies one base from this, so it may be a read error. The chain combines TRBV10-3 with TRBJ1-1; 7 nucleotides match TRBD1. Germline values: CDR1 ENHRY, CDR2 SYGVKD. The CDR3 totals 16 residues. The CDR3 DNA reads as TGTGCCATCAGTATAGCACAGGGGAAGGGAAATACTGAAGATTTCTTT. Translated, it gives CAISIAQGKGNTEDFF.

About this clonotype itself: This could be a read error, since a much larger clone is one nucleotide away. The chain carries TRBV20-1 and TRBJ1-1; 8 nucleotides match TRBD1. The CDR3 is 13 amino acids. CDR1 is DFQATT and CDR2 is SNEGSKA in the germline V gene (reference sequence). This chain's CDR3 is CGARGQVNTEAFF. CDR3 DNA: TGCGGTGCCAGGGGGCAGGTGAACACTGAAGCTTTCTTT.

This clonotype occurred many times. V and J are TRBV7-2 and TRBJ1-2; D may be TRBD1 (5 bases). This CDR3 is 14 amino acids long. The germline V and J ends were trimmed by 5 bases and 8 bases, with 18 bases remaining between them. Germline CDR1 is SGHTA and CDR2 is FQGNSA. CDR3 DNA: TGTGCCAGCAGCATCGGGACTCTCATGCGAGGCTACACCTTC. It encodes CASSIGTLMRGYTF.

The CDR3 region is CASSRTLGLAGSETQYF. CDR3 nucleotides: TGTGCCAGCAGCCGAACCCTGGGACTAGCGGGGAGTGAGACCCAGTACTTC. The chain joins TRBV14 to TRBJ2-5; 13 positions agree with TRBD2. Per the germline V gene, CDR1 is SGHDN and CDR2 is FVKESK. With V trimmed by 4 bases and J by 5 bases, 10 bases remained unmatched. The CDR3 runs to 17 residues.

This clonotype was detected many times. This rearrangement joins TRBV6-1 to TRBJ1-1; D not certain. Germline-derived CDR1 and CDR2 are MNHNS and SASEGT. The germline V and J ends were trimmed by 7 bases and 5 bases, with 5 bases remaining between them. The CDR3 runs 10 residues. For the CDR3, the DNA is TGTGCCAGCATCCGGACTGAAGCTTTCTTT. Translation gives CASIRTEAFF.

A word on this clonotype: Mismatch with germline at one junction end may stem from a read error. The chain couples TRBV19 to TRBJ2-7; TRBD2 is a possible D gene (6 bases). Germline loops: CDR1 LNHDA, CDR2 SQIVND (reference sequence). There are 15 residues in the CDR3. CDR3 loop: CASSREVGSLSEQYF. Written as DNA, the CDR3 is TGTGCCAGCAGTAGAGAGGTCGGGAGTTTGAGCGAGCAGTACTTC.

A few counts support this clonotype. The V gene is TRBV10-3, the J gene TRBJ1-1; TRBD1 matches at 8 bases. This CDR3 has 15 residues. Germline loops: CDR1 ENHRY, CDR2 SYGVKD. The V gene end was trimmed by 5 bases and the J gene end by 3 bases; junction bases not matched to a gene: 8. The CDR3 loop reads CAISYWGTGDTEAFF. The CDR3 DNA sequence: TGTGCCATCAGTTACTGGGGGACAGGAGACACTGAAGCTTTCTTT.

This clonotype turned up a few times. CDR3 sequence (DNA): TGTGCCAGTAGACCTGGGAGACCCCTTCTCTCTGGGGCCAACGTCCTGACTTTC. Its protein product is CASRPGRPLLSGANVLTF. The chain has TRBV19 and TRBJ2-6; possibly TRBD2 for D (5 bases). Germline CDR1 is LNHDA and CDR2 is SQIVND (reference sequence). The CDR3 sequence is 18 residues long. With 6 bases removed from V and 0 bases from J, the gap between germline ends came to 18 bases.

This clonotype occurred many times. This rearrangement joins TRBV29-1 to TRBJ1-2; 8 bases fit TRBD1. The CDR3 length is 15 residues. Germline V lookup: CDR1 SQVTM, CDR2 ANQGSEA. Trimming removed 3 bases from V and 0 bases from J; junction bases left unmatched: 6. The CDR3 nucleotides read TGCAGCGTTGACCGTGACAGGGGCGCTAACTATGGCTACACCTTC. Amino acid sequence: CSVDRDRGANYGYTF.

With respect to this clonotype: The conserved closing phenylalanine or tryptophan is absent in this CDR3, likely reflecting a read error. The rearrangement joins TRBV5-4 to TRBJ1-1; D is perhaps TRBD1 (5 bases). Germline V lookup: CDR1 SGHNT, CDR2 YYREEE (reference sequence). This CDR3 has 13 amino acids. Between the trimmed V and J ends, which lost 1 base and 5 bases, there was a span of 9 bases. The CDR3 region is CASSLQGGTEAFL. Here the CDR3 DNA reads TGTGCCAGCAGCTTGCAGGGAGGGACTGAAGCTTTCCTT.

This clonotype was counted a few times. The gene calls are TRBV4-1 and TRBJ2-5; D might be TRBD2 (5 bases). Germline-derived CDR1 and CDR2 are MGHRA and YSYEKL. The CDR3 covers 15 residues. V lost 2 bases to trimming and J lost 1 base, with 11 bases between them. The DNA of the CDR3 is TGCGCCAGCAGCCAAACTCGGGGAGTCCAAGAGACCCAGTACTTC. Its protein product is CASSQTRGVQETQYF.